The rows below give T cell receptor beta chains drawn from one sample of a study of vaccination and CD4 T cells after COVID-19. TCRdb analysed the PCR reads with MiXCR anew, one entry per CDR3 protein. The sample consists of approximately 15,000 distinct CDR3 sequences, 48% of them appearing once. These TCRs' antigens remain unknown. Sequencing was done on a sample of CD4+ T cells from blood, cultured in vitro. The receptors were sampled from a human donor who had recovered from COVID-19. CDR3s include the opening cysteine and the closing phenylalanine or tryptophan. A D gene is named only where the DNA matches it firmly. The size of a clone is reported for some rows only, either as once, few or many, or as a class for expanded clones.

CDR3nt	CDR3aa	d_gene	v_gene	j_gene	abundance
TGTGCCTGGAGTGGTTCTACTTTCAGTCTGCATCAGCCCCAGCATTTT	CAWSGSTFSLHQPQHF	.	TRBV30	TRBJ1-5	.
TGTGCCAGCAGTGAACAGGGGCCAAATTCACCCCTCCACTTT	CASSEQGPNSPLHF	.	TRBV2	TRBJ1-6	.
TGTGCCAGCAGTTACTTAAGACAGCGTGGGGGGACAGATACGCAGTATTTT	CASSYLRQRGGTDTQYF	.	TRBV6-5	TRBJ2-3	.
TGCAGTGCTAGAGATCGGGGGTACAGGGCTCAGCCCCAGCATTTT	CSARDRGYRAQPQHF	.	TRBV20-1	TRBJ1-5	.
TGTGCCAGCAGCCAGGGGGGATCTGGGGCCAACGTCCTGACTTTC	CASSQGGSGANVLTF	.	TRBV7-2	TRBJ2-6	.
TGTGCCAGCAACCGACAGGGCAATGAGCAGTTCTTC	CASNRQGNEQFF	TRBD1	TRBV2	TRBJ2-1	.
TGCAGTGGTAGCGGGGGGTTGTTTGCGGGGAGCACAGATACGCAGTATTTT	CSGSGGLFAGSTDTQYF	TRBD2	TRBV20-1	TRBJ2-3	.
TGTGCCAGCAGACTCGGGACTGCGGGCTTAGAGACCCAGTACTTC	CASRLGTAGLETQYF	.	TRBV6-1	TRBJ2-5	few
TGTGCCAGCAGGGTCGACACGTATAATTCACCCCTCCACTTT	CASRVDTYNSPLHF	.	TRBV28	TRBJ1-6	.
TGTGCCAGCAGTTACAGGCGGGGGGGCACAGATACGCAGTATTTT	CASSYRRGGTDTQYF	TRBD2	TRBV6-5	TRBJ2-3	.
TGTGCCAGCAGTTACTCGTCACCGGGACAGGGGTACGAGCTGTTTTTT	CASSYSSPGQGYELFF	TRBD1	TRBV6-5	TRBJ2-2	.
TGTGCCAGCAGCGAACAGTATAGCAATCAGCCCCAGCATTTT	CASSEQYSNQPQHF	.	TRBV7-9	TRBJ1-5	few
TGTGCCAGCACCCTCGGGCAGGGGCGAACCAATGAGCAGTTCTTC	CASTLGQGRTNEQFF	.	TRBV12-3/TRBV12-4	TRBJ2-1	.
TGCAGTGCTAGTACACAGGGGTATGGCTACACCTTC	CSASTQGYGYTF	TRBD1	TRBV20-1	TRBJ1-2	few
TGTGCCAGCATCAGGAGTGGGGGGCTGGAGACCCAGTACTTC	CASIRSGGLETQYF	.	TRBV6-1	TRBJ2-5	once
TGCAGTGCTAGTCCCCAGACTAACTATGGCTACACCTTC	CSASPQTNYGYTF	.	TRBV20-1	TRBJ1-2	.
TGTGCCAGTACCTCACTGGGGGATGGTGGGTATGGCTACACCTTC	CASTSLGDGGYGYTF	.	TRBV19	TRBJ1-2	.
TGCGCCACCCAGGGGGGCACGGAGACCCAGTACTTC	CATQGGTETQYF	.	TRBV5-1	TRBJ2-5	.
TGTGCCGCTGAGGGAAGTGTGGGGCAGTTCTTC	CAAEGSVGQFF	.	TRBV11-2	TRBJ2-1	few
TGTGCCAGCAGTCGTACGGACCCTCGGTCCTACGAGCAGTACTTC	CASSRTDPRSYEQYF	.	TRBV6-1	TRBJ2-7	.
TGTGCCAGCAGTACCATTACAGGGCCGAACACTGAAGCTTTCTTT	CASSTITGPNTEAFF	.	TRBV6-1	TRBJ1-1	.
TGTGCCATCAGTGATCCCGATAGCAATCAGCCCCAGCATTTT	CAISDPDSNQPQHF	.	TRBV10-3	TRBJ1-5	few
TGTGCCAGCAGCTTCGGAGAGACCCAGTACTTC	CASSFGETQYF	.	TRBV11-1	TRBJ2-5	few
TGTGCCAGCGGCAATCAGCCCCAGCATTTT	CASGNQPQHF	.	TRBV2	TRBJ1-5	few
TGCGCCAGCAGCTTGGCTAGCGCTCAACGCACAGATACGCAGTATTTT	CASSLASAQRTDTQYF	.	TRBV5-1	TRBJ2-3	few
TGTGCCAGCAGCTCCAGGAGCTACTCTGGAAACACCATATATTTT	CASSSRSYSGNTIYF	.	TRBV7-9	TRBJ1-3	few